The TCR beta chain described here comes from a study of beta chain features in type 1 diabetes. Cell sorting via CD45RO/CCR7/CD25/CD127/CD95/CD27 was performed to obtain CD4+ naive, central memory, regulatory and stem cell-like memory cells. This clone was observed a handful of times. Antigen specificity is unknown. Losses at the gene ends were 5 bases for V and 6 bases for J; bases not matched to a gene: 13. This CDR3 contains 16 residues. Per the germline V gene, CDR1 is MDHEN and CDR2 is SYDVKM. Findings of the study overall: The study found moderately but significantly shorter TCRB CDR3s in all four CD4+ subsets of Type 1 diabetes patients. A pattern of fewer insertions and more deletions at VDJ junctions was seen in type 1 diabetes patients.

Every isolated RNA sample was fully reverse transcribed, so sequencing captured expressed TCRB transcripts. Sequenced by immunoSEQ multiplex PCR; TCRdb stores in-frame clones only, minus some. The profile covers 630,000 or so clones, with over 12% appearing a single time and roughly 0.04% taken by the ten largest. Sequencing was performed on naive CD4+ T cells from blood. This chain connects TRBV28 to TRBJ2-7; TRBD1 matches 10 bases. This clonotype originated in a man younger than 35 with type 1 diabetes. CDR3 region: CASSGRQGARVFEQYF. CDR3 nucleotide sequence: TGTGCCAGCAGTGGGCGACAGGGGGCCAGGGTATTCGAGCAGTACTTC. The variable domain in full, with the rest retrieved from reference TRBV28 and TRBJ2-7, is DVKVTQSSRYLVKRTGEKVFLECVQDMDHENMFWYRQDPGLGLRLIYFSYDVKMKEKGDIPEGYSVSREKKERFSLILESASTNQTSMYLCASSGRQGARVFEQYFGPGTRLTVT.